These 23 T cell receptor beta chains originate from one sample sequenced in a study of blood T cell repertoires in COVID-19. Method: immunoSEQ multiplex PCR; TCRdb's copy keeps in-frame clones and lacks some. The data hold 150,000 to 200,000 clones, with roughly 90% observed a single time. The sequenced sample consisted of peripheral blood. All receptors come from a man aged 55 to 70 with active or convalescent COVID-19.

CDR3 bases: TGTGCCAGTAGACAGGGTTATGGCTACACCTTC. This translates into CASRQGYGYTF. The rearrangement joins TRBV19 to TRBJ1-2; D perhaps matches TRBD1 (6 bases). CDR3 length: 11 residues. Germline lookup yields CDR1 LNHDA and CDR2 SQIVND (reference sequence). The ends were cut back, 6 bases at V and 5 bases at J, with 7 bases in the middle.

The J gene is TRBJ1-5, the V gene TRBV2; 8 nucleotides agree with TRBD1. Looked up from germline, CDR1 is SNHLY and CDR2 is FYNNEI. The CDR3 sequence is 14 residues long. V was clipped by 2 bases and J by 6 bases; unmatched bases: 3. DNA for the CDR3: TGTGCCAGCAGTGAACAGGGGGCGAGTCAGCCCCAGCATTTT. Translated, it gives CASSEQGASQPQHF.

This clone was seen only once. V and J are TRBV27 and TRBJ1-5, with TRBD1 matching 9 bases. The germline CDR1 and CDR2 sequences are MNHEY and SMNVEV (reference sequence). The CDR3 covers 17 residues. V was pared by 6 bases and J by 0 bases, with 9 bases of the junction left unmatched. In nucleotides, the CDR3 is TGTGCCAGCAGAATGGGACAGGGAACGGATAGCAATCAGCCCCAGCATTTT. This codes for CASRMGQGTDSNQPQHF.

The chain carries TRBV5-4 and TRBJ1-1; 7 bases line up with TRBD1. V dropped 2 bases and J dropped 1; count of bases not matched to a gene: 8. Germline V gene lookup returns CDR1 SGHNT and CDR2 YYREEE (reference sequence). The CDR3 is 16 residues long. CDR3 amino acids: CASSFLWTGQNTEAFF. The CDR3 region has the DNA TGTGCCAGCAGCTTCCTATGGACAGGCCAGAACACTGAAGCTTTCTTT.

This clone was seen a single time. V is TRBV28 and J is TRBJ1-1; D possibly corresponds to TRBD1 (6 bases). CDR3 length equals 16 residues. The germline V gene has CDR1 MDHEN and CDR2 SYDVKM. Trimming cost V 6 bases and J 1 base, with 18 bases left between them. The CDR3 DNA follows: TGTGCCAGCAGCGCCACTCAGGGGTCCGCGAACACTGAAGCTTTCTTT. It codes for CASSATQGSANTEAFF. The variable domain in full, with the rest retrieved from reference TRBV28 and TRBJ1-1, is DVKVTQSSRYLVKRTGEKVFLECVQDMDHENMFWYRQDPGLGLRLIYFSYDVKMKEKGDIPEGYSVSREKKERFSLILESASTNQTSMYLCASSATQGSANTEAFFGQGTRLTVV.

This clone was seen a single time. V is TRBV10-1 and J is TRBJ1-1; 12 bases line up with TRBD1. This CDR3 is 15 amino acids long. The germline V gene encodes CDR1 WNHNN and CDR2 SYGVQD (reference sequence). V shed 5 bases and J 6 bases; nucleotides not matched to a gene: 7. The CDR3 DNA reads TGCGCCAGCAGTTCCGGGACAGGGGGCTACGCTGAAGCTTTCTTT. Translation gives CASSSGTGGYAEAFF.

This chain uses TRBV12-3 or TRBV12-4 with TRBJ1-1, with a weak D call TRBD1 (6 bases). This CDR3 is 13 amino acids long. V was cut by 4 bases and J by 5 bases, with 11 bases left in between. The CDR3 region has the DNA TGTGCCAGCAGTTGGAACAGGGCGACTGAAGCTTTCTTT. This gives the protein CASSWNRATEAFF.

In its sample, this clone was seen once. V and J are TRBV24-1 and TRBJ2-5, with D perhaps matching TRBD2 (7 bases). V lost 3 bases and J 1 base, leaving 17 bases between the germline ends. The germline gives CDR1 KGHDR, CDR2 SFDVKD. The CDR3 is 17 amino acids. The CDR3 reads CATSDGGGGPFQETQYF. In DNA form, the CDR3 reads TGTGCCACCAGTGATGGGGGGGGCGGCCCTTTCCAAGAGACCCAGTACTTC.

In this sample, this clone turned up once. The rearrangement uses TRBV20-1 and TRBJ2-7; maybe TRBD2 (5 bases). The CDR3 covers 10 residues. Germline CDR1 DFQATT, CDR2 SNEGSKA (reference sequence). Trimming took off 6 bases at V and 2 bases at J, with 5 bases between the two ends. In DNA, the CDR3 is TGCAGTGCAGCGGCCTACGAGCAGTACTTC. Encoded protein: CSAAAYEQYF.

This chain joins TRBV19 and TRBJ1-5; the match to TRBD1 covers 10 bases. CDR3 size: 14 residues. Germline V lookup: CDR1 LNHDA, CDR2 SQIVND (reference sequence). V dropped 3 bases and J dropped 6; count of bases not matched to a gene: 2. Written as DNA, the CDR3 is TGTGCCAGTAGTATGGGGACAGGGGTTCAGCCCCAGCATTTT. Protein product: CASSMGTGVQPQHF.

The genes are TRBV10-3 and TRBJ2-7, with 7 nucleotides matching TRBD1. This CDR3 is built from 12 residues. The V gene end was trimmed by 11 bases and the J gene end by 3 bases; junction bases not matched to a gene: 7. The germline CDR1 and CDR2 sequences are ENHRY and SYGVKD. CDR3 loop: CASRGSGYEQYF. Here the CDR3 DNA reads TGTGCCTCCAGGGGGTCTGGCTACGAGCAGTACTTC.

The gene calls are TRBV28 and TRBJ2-7; possibly TRBD2 for D (6 bases). The CDR3 extends over 18 amino acids. Per the germline V gene, CDR1 is MDHEN and CDR2 is SYDVKM. V lost 3 bases and J lost 3, with 24 bases in between. CDR3 sequence reads: CASSFLKSGRGGYYEQYF. The CDR3 region has the DNA TGTGCCAGCAGTTTTTTGAAGTCCGGGCGTGGGGGGTACTACGAGCAGTACTTC.

This chain connects TRBV5-5 to TRBJ1-1; no definite D call. Germline assignment: CDR1 SGHKS and CDR2 YYEKEE (reference sequence). V shed 2 bases and J shed 1 base, with 6 bases lying between them. This CDR3 contains 13 residues. The CDR3 region has the DNA TGTGCCAGCAGCTTCTCAGAGAACACTGAAGCTTTCTTT. Amino acids: CASSFSENTEAFF. The full variable domain, with the rest looked up from reference TRBV5-5 and TRBJ1-1, is DAGVTQSPTHLIKTRGQQVTLRCSPISGHKSVSWYQQVLGQGPQFIFQYYEKEERGRGNFPDRFSARQFPNYSSELNVNALLLGDSALYLCASSFSENTEAFFGQGTRLTVV.

The chain has TRBV27 and TRBJ1-2; 9 bases map to TRBD1. Germline CDR1 and CDR2: MNHEY and SMNVEV (reference sequence). V shed 5 bases, J shed 2 bases, and the junction held 3 bases outside the gene matches. The CDR3 is made up of 14 amino acids. The CDR3 coding sequence is TGTGCCAGCAGTCCGACAGGGGGGAACTATGGCTACACCTTC. This gives the protein CASSPTGGNYGYTF.

The rearrangement uses TRBV5-5 and TRBJ1-5; D is ambiguous. This CDR3 region has 17 residues. V lost 2 bases and J 0 bases, leaving 15 bases between the germline ends. CDR1 and CDR2 (germline): SGHKS, YYEKEE (reference sequence). CDR3 bases: TGTGCCAGCAGCTTAAGAGGAGCAGTCAATAGCAATCAGCCCCAGCATTTT. Encoded protein: CASSLRGAVNSNQPQHF.

This clone came up once. V usage is TRBV5-1 and J usage is TRBJ1-6; a possible D gene is TRBD1 (6 bases). The V end was cut by 1 base, the J end by 5 bases, with 7 bases between. The germline gives CDR1 SGHRS, CDR2 YFSETQ. The CDR3 runs 14 residues. CDR3 amino acids: CASSLSGDNSPLHF. CDR3 in DNA: TGCGCCAGCAGCTTGTCAGGGGATAATTCACCCCTCCACTTT.

J is TRBJ2-1 and V is TRBV24-1; 8 nucleotides agree with TRBD1. The CDR3 runs 16 residues. After removal of 9 bases from V and 5 bases from J, the junction contained 14 bases not matched to a gene. From germline, CDR1 is KGHDR and CDR2 SFDVKD. The CDR3 is CATEGISAGGHNEQFF. The CDR3 DNA is TGTGCCACCGAAGGTATATCGGCAGGGGGCCACAATGAGCAGTTCTTC.

For this clone: Distinct nucleotide sequences in the sample also encode this CDR3. V is TRBV28 and J is TRBJ2-7; 7 positions agree with TRBD2. The trim removed 5 bases at V and 2 bases at J, leaving 6 bases unmatched. Germline V gene data show CDR1 as MDHEN and CDR2 as SYDVKM. This CDR3 has 14 residues. The CDR3 DNA follows: TGTGCCAGCAGTCTTAGCGGGTACACCTACGAGCAGTACTTC. It specifies CASSLSGYTYEQYF.

The CDR3 sequence: CASSLGQGAHEQYF. CDR3 sequence (DNA): TGTGCCAGCAGCTTAGGACAGGGGGCCCACGAGCAGTACTTC. The rearrangement joins TRBV7-2 to TRBJ2-7, with TRBD1 matching over 10 bases. This CDR3 contains 14 residues. The germline CDR1 and CDR2 sequences are SGHTA and FQGNSA. The ends lost 1 base at V and 5 bases at J; junction bases unmatched: 2.

The rearrangement joins TRBV7-9 to TRBJ2-7; 9 bases are a match to TRBD1. The germline V gene encodes CDR1 SEHNR and CDR2 FQNEAQ (reference sequence). The CDR3 has 14 residues. V was clipped by 7 bases and J by 1 base; unmatched bases: 5. CDR3 in amino acids: CASTFGTGSYEQYF. CDR3 in DNA: TGTGCCAGCACGTTTGGGACAGGGTCCTACGAGCAGTACTTC.

This chain links TRBV11-2 with TRBJ1-5; 7 bases align to TRBD1. The CDR3 has 15 amino acids. V lost 5 bases to trimming and J lost 1 base; unmatched junction nucleotides: 5. Germline V gene data show CDR1 as SGHAT and CDR2 as FQNNGV. CDR3 bases: TGTGCCAGCAGCGGCGGGACAGCGAGCAATCAGCCCCAGCATTTT. Amino acids: CASSGGTASNQPQHF.

This clone was picked up one time. This chain joins TRBV4-2 and TRBJ1-5; no reliable D call. Germline CDR1 is LGHNA and CDR2 is YNFKEQ. CDR3 length: 13 residues. The V end lost 2 bases, the J end lost 12 bases, and 14 bases lay between the germline ends. DNA of the CDR3: TGTGCCAGCAGCCAATCCCTCCTCGAGCTCCAGCATTTT. Amino acid sequence: CASSQSLLELQHF.

The rearrangement uses TRBV3-1 (or the pseudogene TRBV3-2) and TRBJ1-2; 8 bases align to TRBD1. Germline V gene data show CDR1 as LGHDT and CDR2 as YNNKEL (reference sequence). V gave up 0 bases and J gave up 2 bases; unmatched junction bases: 5. The CDR3 consists of 16 residues. CDR3 in amino acids: CASSQDLGQGNYGYTF. Here the CDR3 DNA reads TGTGCCAGCAGCCAAGACCTTGGACAGGGCAACTATGGCTACACCTTC.